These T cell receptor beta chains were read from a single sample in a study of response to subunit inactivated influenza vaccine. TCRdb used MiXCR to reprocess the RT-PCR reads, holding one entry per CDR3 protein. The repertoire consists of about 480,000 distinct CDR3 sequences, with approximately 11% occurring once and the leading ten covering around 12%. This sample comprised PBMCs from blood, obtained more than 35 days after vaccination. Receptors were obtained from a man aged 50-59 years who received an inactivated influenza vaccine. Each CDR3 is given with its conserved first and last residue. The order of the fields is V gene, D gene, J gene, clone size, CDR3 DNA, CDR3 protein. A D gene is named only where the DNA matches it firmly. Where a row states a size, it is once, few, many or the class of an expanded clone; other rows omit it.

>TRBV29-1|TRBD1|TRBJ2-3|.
TGCAGCGTTGGGGGACAGCCCACAGATACGCAGTATTTT
CSVGGQPTDTQYF
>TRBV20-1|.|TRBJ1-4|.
TGCAGTGCTAGACCGCCAGGCAGTAATGAAAAACTGTTTTTT
CSARPPGSNEKLFF
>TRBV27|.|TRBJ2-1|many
TGTGCCAGCCGCCCCGGGACTTACTACAATGAGCAGTTCTTC
CASRPGTYYNEQFF
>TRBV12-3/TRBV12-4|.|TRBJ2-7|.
TGTGCCAGCGGCCCCCTGGGCTCCTACGAGCAGTACTTC
CASGPLGSYEQYF
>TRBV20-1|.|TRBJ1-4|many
TGCAGTGCTAGAGATCTACAGTCTAATGAAAAACTGTTTTTT
CSARDLQSNEKLFF
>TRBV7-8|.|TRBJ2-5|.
TGTGCCAGCAGCTACCCCAGGGACGAGACCCAGTACTTC
CASSYPRDETQYF
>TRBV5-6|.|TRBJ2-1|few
TGTGCCAGCAGCTTGCTCAGAGGATACAATGAGCAGTTCTTC
CASSLLRGYNEQFF
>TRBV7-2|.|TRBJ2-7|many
TGTGCCAGCAGCTTAGTGGGGCGGGGGCTGAGAGAGCAGTACTTC
CASSLVGRGLREQYF
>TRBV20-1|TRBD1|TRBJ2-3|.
TGCAGTGCTATTGACAGGGAAGAAGATACGCAGTATTTT
CSAIDREEDTQYF
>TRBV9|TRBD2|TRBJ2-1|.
TGTGCCAGCAGCGCGGGACTAGCGGGGCGTGAGCAGTTCTTC
CASSAGLAGREQFF
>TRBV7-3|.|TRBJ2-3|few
TGTGCCAGCAGCCCTGGATGGGGAGATAGTGGTAGGACGCAGTATTTT
CASSPGWGDSGRTQYF
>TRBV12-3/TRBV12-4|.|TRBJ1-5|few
TGTGCCAGCAGTCCAGAGAAGAGCGGCAATCAGCCCCAGCATTTT
CASSPEKSGNQPQHF
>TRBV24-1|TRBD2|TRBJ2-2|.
TGTGCCACCCAGGAGCGGGGGAACACCGGGGAGCTGTTTTTT
CATQERGNTGELFF
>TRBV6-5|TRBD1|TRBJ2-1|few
TGTGCCAGCAGTTTCGGACAGGGGCCCAATGAGCAGTTCTTC
CASSFGQGPNEQFF
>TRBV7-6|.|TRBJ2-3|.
TGTGCCAGCAGCTCGTACCTCCGGGGTCGGGCCACAGATACGCAGTATTTT
CASSSYLRGRATDTQYF
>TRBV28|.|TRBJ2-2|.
TGTGCCAGCCGGCGGACCGGGGAGCTGTTTTTT
CASRRTGELFF
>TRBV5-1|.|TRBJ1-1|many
TGCGCCAGCAGCTTGGCGCAGGTGAACACTGAAGCTTTCTTT
CASSLAQVNTEAFF
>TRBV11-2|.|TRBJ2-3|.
TGTGCCAGCAGCTTAGACTTGGGACCCACAGATACGCAGTATTTT
CASSLDLGPTDTQYF
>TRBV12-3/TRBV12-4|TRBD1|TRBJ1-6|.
TGTGCCAGCAGTCTGACAGGGAAGGAGGAATCACCCCTCCACTTT
CASSLTGKEESPLHF
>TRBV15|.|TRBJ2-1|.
TGTGCCACTCGAGGGGGTGAGACCTACAATGAGCAGTTCTTC
CATRGGETYNEQFF
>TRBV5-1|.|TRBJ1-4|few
TGCGCCAGCAGCTCGCAGGGGAGGGGTGAAAAACTGTTTTTT
CASSSQGRGEKLFF
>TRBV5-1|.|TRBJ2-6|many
TGCGCCAGCAGCTCCCGTTCTGGGGCCAACGTCCTGACTTTC
CASSSRSGANVLTF
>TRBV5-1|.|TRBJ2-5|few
TGCGCCAGCAGCTTGATGGCCTTAGAATACCAAGAGACCCAGTACTTC
CASSLMALEYQETQYF
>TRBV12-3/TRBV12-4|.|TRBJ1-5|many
TGTGCCAGCAGTTTAAGAGGGGACACGCAGCCCCAGCATTTT
CASSLRGDTQPQHF
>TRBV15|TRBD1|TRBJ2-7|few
TGTGCCACCAGCACAGGGACAGGGGTCTACGAGCAGTACTTC
CATSTGTGVYEQYF
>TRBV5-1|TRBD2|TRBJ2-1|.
TGCGCCAGCGCCGTACGAGGGACTAGCGGGGTTTCGGGCAATGAGCAGTTCTTC
CASAVRGTSGVSGNEQFF
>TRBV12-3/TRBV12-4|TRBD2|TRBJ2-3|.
TGTGCCAGCAGCCGCCCCTGGAATAGCGGGGGGCTTAGGAGCACAGATACGCAGTATTTT
CASSRPWNSGGLRSTDTQYF
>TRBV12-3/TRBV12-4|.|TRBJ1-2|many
TGTGCCAGCAGTCCTATCGGGGTACGGGGCTACACCTTC
CASSPIGVRGYTF
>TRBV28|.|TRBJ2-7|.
TGTGCCAGCAGTTTAGGGTCCAGGGGGGCCTACGAGCAGTACTTC
CASSLGSRGAYEQYF
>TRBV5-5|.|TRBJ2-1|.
TGTGCCAGCAGCTTGGCCCCAGAAACCTCCTACAATGAGCAGTTCTTC
CASSLAPETSYNEQFF
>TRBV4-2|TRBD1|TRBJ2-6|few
TGTGCCAGCAGCCAAGTGGGGCACAGGGGTTTTGGGGCCAACGTCCTGACTTTC
CASSQVGHRGFGANVLTF
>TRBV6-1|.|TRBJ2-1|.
TGTGCCAGCAGGATGGGACTTTACAATGAGCAGTTCTTC
CASRMGLYNEQFF
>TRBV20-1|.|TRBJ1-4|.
TGCAGTGCTAGAGCCGGGGCGGAAAAACTGTTTTTT
CSARAGAEKLFF
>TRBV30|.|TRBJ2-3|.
TGTGCCTGGAGTTCACGGGATTTTACGCAGTATTTT
CAWSSRDFTQYF
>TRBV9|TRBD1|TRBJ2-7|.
TGTGCCAGCAGCGAGGGGACAGGGGACTACGAGCAGTACTTC
CASSEGTGDYEQYF
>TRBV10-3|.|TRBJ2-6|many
TGTGCCATCAGTGAGGGGGGTTCCGGGGCCAACGTCCTGACTTTC
CAISEGGSGANVLTF
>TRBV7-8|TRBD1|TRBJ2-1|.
TGTGCCAGCAGCCCGTACAGGGGGCTCAGGAATGAGCAGTTCTTC
CASSPYRGLRNEQFF
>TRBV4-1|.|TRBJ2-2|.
TGCGCCAGCAGCCAGCCTAGGGGAGAACACCGGGTATGGGAGCTGTTTTTT
CASSQPRGEHRVWELFF
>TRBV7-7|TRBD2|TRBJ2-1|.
TGTGCCAGCAGCTTAGAGGCGGGAGGGAATGAGCAGTTCTTC
CASSLEAGGNEQFF
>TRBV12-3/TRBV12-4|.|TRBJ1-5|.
TGTGCCAGCAGTTTGGGGACATCTTTCCAGCCCCAGCATTTT
CASSLGTSFQPQHF
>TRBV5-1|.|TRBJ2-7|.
TGCGCCAGCCGACAGGCTGATGGGACCTACGAGCAGTACTTC
CASRQADGTYEQYF
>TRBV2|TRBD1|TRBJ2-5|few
TGTGCCAGCGGGACAGGGGTTGAGACCCAGTACTTC
CASGTGVETQYF
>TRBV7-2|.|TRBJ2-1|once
TGTGCCACCTCCCTTCGACTCTCCTACAATGAGCAGTTCTTC
CATSLRLSYNEQFF
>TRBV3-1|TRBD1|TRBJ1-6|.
TGTGCCAGCAGACTCGGGACAGGAAATTCACCCCTCCACTTT
CASRLGTGNSPLHF
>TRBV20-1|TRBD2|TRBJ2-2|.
TGCAGTGCTAGCGGGGGGGCCTTGACCGGGGAGCTGTTTTTT
CSASGGALTGELFF
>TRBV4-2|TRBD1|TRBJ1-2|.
TGTGCCAGCAGCCAAGCCGGACAGGGAGGCTATGGCTACACCTTC
CASSQAGQGGYGYTF
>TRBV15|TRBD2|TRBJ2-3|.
TGTGCCACCAGCATGACTAGCGCAGATACGCAGTATTTT
CATSMTSADTQYF
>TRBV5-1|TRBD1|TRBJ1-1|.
TGCGCCAGCAGCTTGACAGGGGGCGGTTACGACACTGAAGCTTTCTTT
CASSLTGGGYDTEAFF